This T cell receptor (beta chain) is from a study of blood T cell repertoires in COVID-19. TCRdb's copy holds only in-frame clones and misses some; the assay was immunoSEQ multiplex PCR. The sample includes about 160,000 clones, over 80% of them seen just once. The sequence derives from a woman of 80 years or more with active or convalescent COVID-19. Input material: peripheral blood.

The CDR3, as DNA: TGTGCCAGCAGCTTACGCACAGGACTAAACACCGGGGAGCTGTTTTTT. This codes for CASSLRTGLNTGELFF. This sequence joins TRBV7-9 and TRBJ2-2, with D tentatively TRBD2 (6 bases). Germline lookup yields CDR1 SEHNR and CDR2 FQNEAQ (reference sequence). This CDR3 contains 16 residues. The V gene lost 2 bases and the J gene lost 2 bases, with 12 bases spanning the gap.